Shown below are 32 T cell receptor beta chains from a single sample sequenced in a study of memory CD8 T cells in hepatitis C reinfection. Time point in this sample: late/post reinfection, 12 to 24 weeks after detection. TCR sequencing was done directly ex vivo on sorted cells, without expansion in vitro. Produced via immunoSEQ multiplex PCR; TCRdb's table is partial and in-frame only. The sample has about 43,000 clones, about 91% seen once; the top ten hold more than 0.65%. Sequenced sample: naive CD8+ T cells sorted from blood. These receptors all come from a young man with hepatitis C virus infection.

The rearrangement links TRBV19 to TRBJ2-2, with 7 bases identical to TRBD1. The V segment lost 5 bases and the J segment 2 bases; nucleotides outside the gene matches: 11. Germline CDR1 is LNHDA and CDR2 is SQIVND (reference sequence). The CDR3 has 17 amino acids. The CDR3 bases are TGTGCCAGTAGTCCCCACATAGGGACAGATAACACCGGGGAGCTGTTTTTT. It yields the protein CASSPHIGTDNTGELFF.

This rearrangement joins TRBV5-4 to TRBJ1-1; the D is unclear. The CDR3 has 13 amino acids. Germline V gene lookup returns CDR1 SGHNT and CDR2 YYREEE (reference sequence). V was shortened by 1 base and J by 2 bases, with 6 bases between the two germline ends. As DNA, the CDR3 is TGTGCCAGCAGCTTGACGGTTAACACTGAAGCTTTCTTT. Translation: CASSLTVNTEAFF.

The V and J genes are TRBV27 and TRBJ2-5; D ambiguous. Germline CDR1 reads MNHEY; CDR2 reads SMNVEV (reference sequence). Trimming pared 8 bases from V and 2 bases from J, leaving 12 bases between. This CDR3 has 13 residues. CDR3 coding DNA: TGTGCCAGCGGGCGTTTGGATCAAGAGACCCAGTACTTC. Its translation is CASGRLDQETQYF.

The genes are TRBV7-2 and TRBJ2-1, with TRBD2 as a possible D gene (6 bases). The CDR3 extends over 16 amino acids. Deletions cut 0 bases from V and 8 bases from J, with 17 bases between. Per the germline V gene, CDR1 is SGHTA and CDR2 is FQGNSA. The CDR3 region is CASSLAEVVRDDEQFF. Written as DNA, the CDR3 is TGTGCCAGCAGCTTAGCAGAAGTAGTGCGGGACGATGAGCAGTTCTTC.

The rearrangement links TRBV28 to TRBJ1-4, with D uncertain. The CDR3 runs to 11 residues. V lost 2 bases and J 12 bases, leaving 7 bases between the germline ends. Germline loops: CDR1 MDHEN, CDR2 SYDVKM. The CDR3 region is CASSLGLELFF. The DNA of the CDR3 is TGTGCCAGCAGTTTAGGGCTGGAACTGTTTTTT.

The chain has TRBV5-1 and TRBJ1-6; possibly TRBD1 for D (5 bases). Germline V CDR1 and CDR2: SGHRS, YFSETQ. The V end lost 6 bases, the J end lost 8 bases, and 12 bases lay between the germline ends. CDR3 length: 13 residues. The CDR3 here is CASKFGGDSPLHF. The CDR3 nucleotides are TGCGCCAGCAAATTCGGGGGGGATTCACCCCTCCACTTT.

The rearrangement uses TRBV28 and TRBJ1-1, with D unresolved. Trimming left V 7 bases short and J 0 bases short, with 3 bases between. CDR1 and CDR2 (germline): MDHEN, SYDVKM. This CDR3 has 11 amino acids. CDR3: CASTMNTEAFF. CDR3 DNA: TGTGCCAGCACCATGAACACTGAAGCTTTCTTT.

The chain carries TRBV19 and TRBJ2-7; D is perhaps TRBD1 (5 bases). The V gene lost 2 bases and the J gene lost 2 bases, with 10 bases spanning the gap. The CDR3 is 14 amino acids. Germline CDR1 LNHDA, CDR2 SQIVND (reference sequence). The CDR3 bases are TGTGCCAGTAGTATAAGCGACAGTACCTACGAGCAGTACTTC. Translated: CASSISDSTYEQYF.

V is TRBV6-1 and J is TRBJ2-1, with 7 positions matching TRBD1. With V trimmed by 1 base and J by 3 bases, 3 bases remained unmatched. The CDR3 runs 15 residues. From germline, CDR1 is MNHNS and CDR2 SASEGT. CDR3 protein: CASSEEGADYNEQFF. In DNA, the CDR3 is TGTGCCAGCAGTGAAGAGGGGGCGGACTACAATGAGCAGTTCTTC.

This clone appeared a single time. The V and J genes are TRBV9 and TRBJ2-1, with a possible D match to TRBD1 (5 bases). This CDR3 has 15 residues. V shed 3 bases and J shed 1 base, with 11 bases lying between them. CDR1 SGDLS and CDR2 YYNGEE come from the germline V gene. CDR3 DNA sequence: TGTGCCAGCAGCGCCCCAGGGCGGTCCTACAATGAGCAGTTCTTC. Translating gives CASSAPGRSYNEQFF.

The chain carries TRBV11-2 and TRBJ2-1, with a tentative D call TRBD2 (5 bases). This CDR3 comprises 16 residues. Trimming cost V 5 bases and J 3 bases, with 17 bases left between them. Germline CDR1 is SGHAT and CDR2 is FQNNGV. DNA of the CDR3: TGTGCCAGCAGCCCCTACCCTAGAGGGAACTACAATGAGCAGTTCTTC. Protein product: CASSPYPRGNYNEQFF.

As DNA, the CDR3 is TGTGCCAGCAGCTTCCGGGAAACGAACACTGAAGCTTTCTTT. Protein: CASSFRETNTEAFF. The rearrangement links TRBV5-4 to TRBJ1-1; no firm D call. Germline V gene sequence: CDR1 SGHNT, CDR2 YYREEE (reference sequence). The germline V and J ends were trimmed by 2 bases and 1 base, with 9 bases remaining between them. The CDR3 sequence is 14 residues long.

The rearrangement uses TRBV7-9 and TRBJ1-1, with 12 bases lining up with TRBD1. The germline V gene encodes CDR1 SEHNR and CDR2 FQNEAQ (reference sequence). This CDR3 is built from 17 residues. With V trimmed by 5 bases and J by 4 bases, 11 bases remained unmatched. The CDR3 sequence: CASSPRDRGLGVTEAFF. The CDR3 nucleotides are TGTGCCAGCAGCCCCCGGGACAGGGGGCTCGGGGTCACTGAAGCTTTCTTT.

This rearrangement joins TRBV11-2 to TRBJ2-1; tentatively, D is TRBD2 (5 bases). With 10 bases removed from V and 3 bases from J, the gap between germline ends came to 10 bases. Germline CDR1 is SGHAT and CDR2 is FQNNGV. The CDR3 contains 12 residues. The DNA for the CDR3 is TGTGCCACGAGCGGAGACTACAATGAGCAGTTCTTC. This codes for CATSGDYNEQFF.

The genes are TRBV29-1 and TRBJ2-5, with 8 nucleotides matching TRBD1. The CDR3 is made up of 14 amino acids. In germline, CDR1 is SQVTM, CDR2 ANQGSEA. Losses at the gene ends were 0 bases for V and 4 bases for J; bases not matched to a gene: 4. The CDR3 nucleotides read TGCAGCGTTGAAGAGGACAGGGTCGGAGAGACCCAGTACTTC. Amino acids: CSVEEDRVGETQYF.

The chain uses TRBV29-1 and TRBJ2-3; 7 nucleotides line up with TRBD1. The germline CDR1 and CDR2 sequences are SQVTM and ANQGSEA. The CDR3 extends over 15 amino acids. The V and J ends lost 2 bases and 2 bases, in that order; junction bases with no gene match: 7. The CDR3 DNA reads TGCAGCGTTGAATTGACAGGGTTGGCCACAGATACGCAGTATTTT. Translation: CSVELTGLATDTQYF.

The genes are TRBV10-2 and TRBJ2-1; 12 bases are shared with TRBD2. CDR3 length: 14 residues. Germline loops: CDR1 WSHSY, CDR2 SAAADI. J gave up 7 bases and V 8 bases, and 6 bases lay outside the gene matches. This chain's CDR3 is CASQGLAGPNEQFF. The CDR3 nucleotides read TGCGCCAGCCAGGGACTAGCGGGCCCTAATGAGCAGTTCTTC.

The chain employs TRBV19 and TRBJ2-1; 9 nucleotides line up with TRBD2. The CDR3 sequence is 14 residues long. Germline V gene sequence: CDR1 LNHDA, CDR2 SQIVND (reference sequence). V was clipped by 3 bases and J by 8 bases; unmatched bases: 5. The CDR3 bases are TGTGCCAGTAGTATCGGCGGGAGGGCCTATGAGCAGTTCTTC. Its translation: CASSIGGRAYEQFF. Drawing the rest from reference TRBV19 and TRBJ2-1, the complete variable domain is DGGITQSPKYLFRKEGQNVTLSCEQNLNHDAMYWYRQDPGQGLRLIYYSQIVNDFQKGDIAEGYSVSREKKESFPLTVTSAQKNPTAFYLCASSIGGRAYEQFFGPGTRLTVL.

This clone was detected once. Other DNA sequences from this sample encode an identical CDR3 as well. This chain links TRBV2 with TRBJ1-6; D remains ambiguous. V lost 1 base, J lost 4 bases, and 14 bases lay in between. The CDR3 is 17 residues long. Germline CDR1 and CDR2: SNHLY and FYNNEI. As DNA, the CDR3 is TGTGCCAGCAGTGAAGACGCTTCCACAATGTATAATTCACCCCTCCACTTT. As protein: CASSEDASTMYNSPLHF.

The V and J genes are TRBV9 and TRBJ2-3; 11 bases map to TRBD2. Trimming cost V 2 bases and J 2 bases; bases outside gene matches: 7. The CDR3 is 17 residues long. Germline V lookup: CDR1 SGDLS, CDR2 YYNGEE. CDR3 in amino acids: CASSVITSGSPTDTQYF. The CDR3 DNA reads as TGTGCCAGCAGCGTGATAACTAGCGGGAGTCCCACAGATACGCAGTATTTT.

CDR3 in amino acids: CASSSQTSGGKGTGELFF. In DNA form, the CDR3 reads TGTGCCAGCAGCTCGCAGACTAGCGGGGGGAAAGGCACCGGGGAGCTGTTTTTT. The chain recombines TRBV7-2 with TRBJ2-2, with 13 bases that match TRBD2. In germline, CDR1 is SGHTA, CDR2 FQGNSA. This CDR3 has 18 residues. Unmatched junction bases numbered 9, after V lost 4 bases and J lost 4 bases.

The chain employs TRBV29-1 and TRBJ2-1; 7 bases match TRBD2. This CDR3 region has 15 residues. Germline V CDR1 and CDR2: SQVTM, ANQGSEA. V lost 3 bases and J lost 3; bases outside the gene matches: 8. CDR3 loop: CSVEGGDDGYNEQFF. The CDR3 DNA reads TGCAGCGTTGAGGGAGGGGATGACGGCTACAATGAGCAGTTCTTC.

The J gene is TRBJ2-5, the V gene TRBV25-1; 10 nucleotides match TRBD1. The J call is in doubt because the DNA end fits TRBJ2-7 better. The CDR3 loop spans 15 amino acids. CDR1 is MGHDK, CDR2 SYGVNS, per germline. CDR3 in amino acids: CASTPGTGDYHEQYF. CDR3 coding DNA: TGTGCCAGCACTCCTGGGACAGGGGATTACCACGAGCAGTACTTC.

J is TRBJ1-2 and V is TRBV5-5; D gene uncertain. The CDR3 runs 14 residues. Deletions cut 2 bases from V and 4 bases from J, with 12 bases between. In germline, CDR1 is SGHKS, CDR2 YYEKEE (reference sequence). The CDR3 nucleotides are TGTGCCAGCAGCTTTGAGGGTATAAGCTATGGCTACACCTTC. Its protein is CASSFEGISYGYTF.

This chain links TRBV5-4 with TRBJ1-1, with D perhaps matching TRBD1 (6 bases). Germline V gene data show CDR1 as SGHNT and CDR2 as YYREEE (reference sequence). V dropped 5 bases and J dropped 1 base, with 12 bases sitting between them. The CDR3 spans 14 residues. The CDR3 sequence: CASRVRGGNTEAFF. In nucleotides, the CDR3 is TGTGCCAGCAGAGTCAGGGGTGGGAACACTGAAGCTTTCTTT.

This chain links TRBV5-6 with TRBJ2-2, with 13 bases fitting TRBD2. The CDR3 totals 19 residues. Losses at the gene ends were 4 bases for V and 1 base for J; bases not matched to a gene: 10. The germline V gene has CDR1 SGHDT and CDR2 YYEEEE. Written as DNA, the CDR3 is TGTGCCAGCAGCCTACGGACTAGCGGGAGAGAGAGGAACACCGGGGAGCTGTTTTTT. As protein: CASSLRTSGRERNTGELFF.

J is TRBJ1-5 and V is TRBV19; D is unclear. The V and J ends lost 1 base and 6 bases respectively, with 16 bases between them. The V gene's germline CDR1 is LNHDA and CDR2 SQIVND (reference sequence). This CDR3 has 16 amino acids. The CDR3 nucleotides are TGTGCCAGTAGTATAGTACCGGCAGGTGAGAGTCAGCCCCAGCATTTT. This translates into CASSIVPAGESQPQHF.

A few counts support this clone. The V gene is TRBV5-1, the J gene TRBJ1-1; TRBD1 aligns across 9 bases. Trimming cost V 6 bases and J 0 bases; bases outside gene matches: 6. This CDR3 spans 15 amino acids. Germline CDR1 reads SGHRS; CDR2 reads YFSETQ. CDR3 region: CASTSGTGMNTEAFF. Here the CDR3 DNA reads TGCGCCAGCACCAGCGGGACAGGGATGAACACTGAAGCTTTCTTT.

The rearrangement joins TRBV11-3 to TRBJ2-3, with D tentatively TRBD2 (6 bases). Trimming took 0 bases from V and 5 from J, leaving 9 bases between them. The germline CDR1 and CDR2 sequences are SGHNT and YENEEA. CDR3 length equals 14 residues. In DNA, the CDR3 is TGTGCCAGCAGCTTAGAGGGTAGCGGAGATACGCAGTATTTT. It yields the protein CASSLEGSGDTQYF.

The rearrangement links TRBV6-1 to TRBJ2-7, with a tentative D call TRBD2 (5 bases). From germline, CDR1 is MNHNS and CDR2 SASEGT. The CDR3 totals 14 residues. The V end was cut by 2 bases, the J end by 2 bases, with 10 bases between. CDR3 DNA sequence: TGTGCCAGCAGTGAATACACGGGGACCTACGAGCAGTACTTC. Its protein product is CASSEYTGTYEQYF.

V and J are TRBV27 and TRBJ2-2, with D hard to call. V was pared by 2 bases and J by 3 bases, with 4 bases between. The CDR3 runs to 13 residues. Germline V CDR1 and CDR2: MNHEY, SMNVEV (reference sequence). CDR3 region: CASSLTYTGELFF. For the CDR3, the DNA is TGTGCCAGCAGTTTAACATACACCGGGGAGCTGTTTTTT.

This chain links TRBV19 with TRBJ2-3, with D perhaps matching TRBD2 (6 bases). Trimming took 5 bases from V and 7 from J, leaving 10 bases between them. Germline V CDR1 and CDR2: LNHDA, SQIVND (reference sequence). This CDR3 has 12 residues. This CDR3 reads CASSEGGNTQYF. The CDR3 DNA sequence: TGTGCCAGTAGTGAGGGAGGTAATACGCAGTATTTT.